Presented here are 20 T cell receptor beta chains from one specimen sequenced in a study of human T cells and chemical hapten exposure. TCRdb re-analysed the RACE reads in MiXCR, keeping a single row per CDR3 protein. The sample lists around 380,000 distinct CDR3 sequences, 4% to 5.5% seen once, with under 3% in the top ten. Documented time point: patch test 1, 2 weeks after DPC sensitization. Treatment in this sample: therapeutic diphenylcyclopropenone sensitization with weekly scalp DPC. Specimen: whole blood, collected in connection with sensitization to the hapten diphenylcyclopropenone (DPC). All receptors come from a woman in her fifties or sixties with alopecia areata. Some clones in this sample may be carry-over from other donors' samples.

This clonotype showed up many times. The CDR3: CASTIAGADTEAFF. The CDR3 coding sequence is TGTGCCAGCACCATTGCAGGGGCCGACACTGAAGCTTTCTTT. This sequence joins TRBV6-5 and TRBJ1-1; the D gene is possibly TRBD1 (6 bases). Germline V gene data show CDR1 as MNHEY and CDR2 as SVGAGI. The CDR3 contains 14 residues. V dropped 7 bases and J dropped 3 bases, with 15 bases sitting between them.

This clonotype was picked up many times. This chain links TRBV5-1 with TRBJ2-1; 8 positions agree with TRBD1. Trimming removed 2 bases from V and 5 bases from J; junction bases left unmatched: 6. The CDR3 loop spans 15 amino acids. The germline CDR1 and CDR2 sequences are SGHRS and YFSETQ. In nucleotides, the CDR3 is TGCGCCAGCAGCTTCCCCAGGGGGCAGAACAATGAGCAGTTCTTC. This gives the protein CASSFPRGQNNEQFF. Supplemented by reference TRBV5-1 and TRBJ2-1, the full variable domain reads KAGVTQTPRYLIKTRGQQVTLSCSPISGHRSVSWYQQTPGQGLQFLFEYFSETQRNKGNFPGRFSGRQFSNSRSEMNVSTLELGDSALYLCASSFPRGQNNEQFFGPGTRLTVL.

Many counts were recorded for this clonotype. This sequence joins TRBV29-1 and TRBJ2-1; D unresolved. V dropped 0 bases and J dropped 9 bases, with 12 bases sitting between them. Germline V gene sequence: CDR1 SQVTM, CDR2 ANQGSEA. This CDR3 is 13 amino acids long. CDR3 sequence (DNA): TGCAGCGTTGAAGATGAACCCCAAAGTGAGCAGTTCTTC. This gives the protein CSVEDEPQSEQFF.

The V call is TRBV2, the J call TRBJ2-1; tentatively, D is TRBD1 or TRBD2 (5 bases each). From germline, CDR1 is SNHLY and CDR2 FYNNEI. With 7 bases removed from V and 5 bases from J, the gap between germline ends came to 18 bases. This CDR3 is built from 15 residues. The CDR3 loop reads CASITDRGANNEQFF. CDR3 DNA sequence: TGTGCCAGCATTACCGACAGAGGGGCTAACAATGAGCAGTTCTTC.

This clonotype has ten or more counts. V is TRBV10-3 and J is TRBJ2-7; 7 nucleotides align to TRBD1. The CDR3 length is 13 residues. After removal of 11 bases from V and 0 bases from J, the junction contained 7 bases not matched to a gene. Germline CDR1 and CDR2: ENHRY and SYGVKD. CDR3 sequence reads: CAAGQASSYEQYF. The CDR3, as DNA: TGTGCCGCCGGACAGGCTAGCTCCTACGAGCAGTACTTC.

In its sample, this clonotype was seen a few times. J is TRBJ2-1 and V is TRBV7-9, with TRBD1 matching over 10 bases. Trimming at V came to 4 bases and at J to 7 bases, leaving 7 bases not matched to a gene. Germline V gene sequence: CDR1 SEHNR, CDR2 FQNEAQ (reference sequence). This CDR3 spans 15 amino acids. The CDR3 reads CASSSEGQGRNEQFF. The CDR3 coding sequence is TGTGCCAGCAGCTCCGAGGGACAGGGGAGAAATGAGCAGTTCTTC.

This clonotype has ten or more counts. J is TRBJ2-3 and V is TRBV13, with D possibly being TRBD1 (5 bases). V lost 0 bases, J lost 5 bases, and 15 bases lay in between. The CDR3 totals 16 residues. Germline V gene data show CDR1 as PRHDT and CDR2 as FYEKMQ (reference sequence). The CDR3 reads CASSLGLRARGDTQYF. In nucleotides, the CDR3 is TGTGCCAGCAGCTTAGGCCTCAGGGCCCGCGGAGATACGCAGTATTTT. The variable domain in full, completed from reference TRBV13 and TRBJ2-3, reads AAGVIQSPRHLIKEKRETATLKCYPIPRHDTVYWYQQGPGQDPQFLISFYEKMQSDKGSIPDRFSAQQFSDYHSELNMSSLELGDSALYFCASSLGLRARGDTQYFGPGTRLTVL.

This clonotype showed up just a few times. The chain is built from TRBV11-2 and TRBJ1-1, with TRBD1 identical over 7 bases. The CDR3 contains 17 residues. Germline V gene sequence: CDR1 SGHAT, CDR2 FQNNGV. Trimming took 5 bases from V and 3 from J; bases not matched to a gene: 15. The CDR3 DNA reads TGTGCCAGCAGCAATTGGGACAGACCACCCTTAGACACTGAAGCTTTCTTT. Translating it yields CASSNWDRPPLDTEAFF.

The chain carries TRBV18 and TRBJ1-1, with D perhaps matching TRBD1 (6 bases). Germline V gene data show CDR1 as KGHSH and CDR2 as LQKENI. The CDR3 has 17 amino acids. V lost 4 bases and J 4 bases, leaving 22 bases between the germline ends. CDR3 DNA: TGTGCCAGCTCACTAAACAGGGAGGGGCCGGTGGGCACTGAAGCTTTCTTT. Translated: CASSLNREGPVGTEAFF.

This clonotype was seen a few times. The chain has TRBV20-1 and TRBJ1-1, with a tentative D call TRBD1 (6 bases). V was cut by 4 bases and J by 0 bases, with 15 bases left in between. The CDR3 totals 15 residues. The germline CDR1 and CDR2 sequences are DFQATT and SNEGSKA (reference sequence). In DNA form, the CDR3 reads TGCAGTGCTATTCTACCGGGACAACTGAACACTGAAGCTTTCTTT. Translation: CSAILPGQLNTEAFF.

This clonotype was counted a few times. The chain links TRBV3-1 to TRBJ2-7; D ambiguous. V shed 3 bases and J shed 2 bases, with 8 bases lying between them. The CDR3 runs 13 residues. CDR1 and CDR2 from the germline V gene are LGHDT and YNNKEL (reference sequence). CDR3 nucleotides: TGTGCCAGCAGCCAGAGTACTACCTACGAGCAGTACTTC. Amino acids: CASSQSTTYEQYF.

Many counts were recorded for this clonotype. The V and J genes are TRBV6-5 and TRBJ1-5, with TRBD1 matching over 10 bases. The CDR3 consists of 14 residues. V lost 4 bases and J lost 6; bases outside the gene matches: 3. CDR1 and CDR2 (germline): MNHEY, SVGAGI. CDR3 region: CASSSGTGVQPQHF. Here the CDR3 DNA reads TGTGCCAGCAGTTCCGGGACAGGGGTTCAGCCCCAGCATTTT.

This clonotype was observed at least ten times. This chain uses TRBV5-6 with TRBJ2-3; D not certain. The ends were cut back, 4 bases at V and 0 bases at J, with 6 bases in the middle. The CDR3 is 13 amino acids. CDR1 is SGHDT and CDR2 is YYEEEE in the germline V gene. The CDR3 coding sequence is TGTGCCAGCAGCCCATATAGCACAGATACGCAGTATTTT. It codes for CASSPYSTDTQYF.

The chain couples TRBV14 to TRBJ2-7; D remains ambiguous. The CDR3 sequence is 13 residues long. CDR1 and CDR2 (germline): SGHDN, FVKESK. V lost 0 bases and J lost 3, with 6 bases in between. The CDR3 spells CASSQDEDYEQYF. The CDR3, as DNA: TGTGCCAGCAGCCAAGACGAGGACTACGAGCAGTACTTC.

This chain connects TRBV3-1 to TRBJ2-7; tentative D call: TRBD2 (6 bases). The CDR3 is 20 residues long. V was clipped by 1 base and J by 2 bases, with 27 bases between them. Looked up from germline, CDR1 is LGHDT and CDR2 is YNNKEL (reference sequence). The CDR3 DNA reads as TGTGCCAGCAGCCAAGCTGCCCTACCATCGCGCGGACTAACAACCTACGAGCAGTACTTC. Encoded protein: CASSQAALPSRGLTTYEQYF.

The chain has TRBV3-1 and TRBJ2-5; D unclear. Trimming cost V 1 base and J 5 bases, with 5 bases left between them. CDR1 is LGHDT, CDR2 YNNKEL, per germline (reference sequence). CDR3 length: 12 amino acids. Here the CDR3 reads CASSQVVETQYF. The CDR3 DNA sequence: TGTGCCAGCAGCCAAGTAGTGGAGACCCAGTACTTC.

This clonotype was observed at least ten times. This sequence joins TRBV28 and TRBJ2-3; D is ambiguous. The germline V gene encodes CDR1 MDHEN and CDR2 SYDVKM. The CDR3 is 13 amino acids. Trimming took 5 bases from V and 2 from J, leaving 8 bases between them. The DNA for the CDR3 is TGTGCCAGCAGTAACAGCGACACAGATACGCAGTATTTT. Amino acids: CASSNSDTDTQYF. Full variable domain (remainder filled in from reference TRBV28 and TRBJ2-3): DVKVTQSSRYLVKRTGEKVFLECVQDMDHENMFWYRQDPGLGLRLIYFSYDVKMKEKGDIPEGYSVSREKKERFSLILESASTNQTSMYLCASSNSDTDTQYFGPGTRLTVL.

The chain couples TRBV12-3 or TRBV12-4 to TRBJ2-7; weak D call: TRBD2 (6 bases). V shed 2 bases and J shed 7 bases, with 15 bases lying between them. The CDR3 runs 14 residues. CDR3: CASSLTGEAREQYF. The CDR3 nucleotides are TGTGCCAGCAGTTTAACCGGGGAGGCGCGTGAGCAGTACTTC.

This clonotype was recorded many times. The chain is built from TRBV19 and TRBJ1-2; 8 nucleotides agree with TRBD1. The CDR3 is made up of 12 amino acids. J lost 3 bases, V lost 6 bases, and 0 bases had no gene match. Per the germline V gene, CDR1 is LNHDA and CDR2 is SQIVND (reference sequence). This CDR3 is CASRQGDYGYTF. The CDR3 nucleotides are TGTGCCAGTAGACAGGGGGACTATGGCTACACCTTC.

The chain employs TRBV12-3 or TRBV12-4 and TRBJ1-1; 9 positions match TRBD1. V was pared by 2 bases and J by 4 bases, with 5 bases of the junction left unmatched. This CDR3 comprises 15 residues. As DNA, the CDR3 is TGTGCCAGCAGTTTATGGGACAGGGCACCCACTGAAGCTTTCTTT. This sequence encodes CASSLWDRAPTEAFF.